This TCR beta chain comes out of a study of identical twins. Note on this clonotype: Its antigen is as yet unknown.

Study-wide results and limits: Donors were not followed over many years; analysis was cross-sectional. Sequences that were beta out-of-frame showed weaker excess twin sharing. One should note that invariant MAIT and iNKT cells could partly confound zero-insertion analyses.

V lost 0 bases and J 8 bases, leaving 11 bases between the germline ends. Looked up from germline, CDR1 is ENHRY and CDR2 is SYGVKD. There are 14 residues in the CDR3. Each CDR3 protein gets one entry after TCRdb re-called the 5' RACE reads with MiXCR. The data hold some 320,000 distinct CDR3 sequences, with 9% to 15% observed a single time. This sample also belongs to another study, concerning yellow fever vaccine responses in identical twins.

This TCR was recovered from a woman aged 18-29 years in good health. The sequencing sample was made of CD8+ T cells sorted from blood. The rearrangement joins TRBV10-3 to TRBJ2-1; D perhaps matches TRBD1 (5 bases). The CDR3 sequence: CAISESMGRDEQFF. The CDR3 region has the DNA TGTGCCATCAGTGAGTCGATGGGCAGGGATGAGCAGTTCTTC.